One sample yielded the 15 T cell receptor beta chains listed below, sequenced in a study of blood T cell repertoires in COVID-19. Assay used: immunoSEQ multiplex PCR; TCRdb lists only in-frame clones, some missing. This sample carries a few hundred thousand clones, 81% of them seen once, and the ten largest clones take over 0.95%. The source material was peripheral blood. These receptors all stem from a human donor with acute or convalescent COVID-19. The donor label of this sample is uncertain.

The table lists this clone with a few counts. This chain links TRBV27 with TRBJ1-2, with 9 bases matching TRBD1. Germline loops: CDR1 MNHEY, CDR2 SMNVEV (reference sequence). This CDR3 has 13 residues. Trimming took 6 bases from V and 3 from J; bases not matched to a gene: 2. DNA of the CDR3: TGTGCCAGCAGCGGACAGGGGTACTATGGCTACACCTTC. Translated: CASSGQGYYGYTF.

With respect to this clone: At one of its ends the junction is not consistent with the germline gene, which may arise from a read error. The chain has TRBV6-1 and TRBJ1-2, with a weak D call TRBD1 (5 bases). The CDR3 consists of 16 residues. Looked up from germline, CDR1 is MNHNS and CDR2 is SASEGT. The CDR3 region has the DNA TGTGCCAGCAATGAAGGGGCCTACCCCACTAACTATGGCTACACCTTC. Translated, it gives CASNEGAYPTNYGYTF.

This chain joins TRBV3-1 (or the pseudogene TRBV3-2) and TRBJ1-3; 9 bases align to TRBD1. CDR1 and CDR2 from the germline V gene are LGHDT and YNNKEL (reference sequence). The CDR3 runs 20 residues. With V trimmed by 2 bases and J by 0 bases, 14 bases remained unmatched. The CDR3 region is CASSQRSGTGFSSSGNTIYF. The CDR3 bases are TGTGCCAGCAGCCAAAGAAGCGGGACAGGGTTTTCCTCCTCTGGAAACACCATATATTTT.

The CDR3 here is CASSETLVSGNLGELFF. CDR3 nucleotides: TGTGCCAGCAGCGAGACACTCGTATCGGGGAACCTCGGGGAGCTGTTTTTT. This chain connects TRBV5-6 to TRBJ2-2, with D possibly matching TRBD2 (5 bases). The CDR3 loop spans 17 amino acids. Germline CDR1 is SGHDT and CDR2 is YYEEEE. V shed 4 bases and J shed 7 bases, with 23 bases lying between them.

The chain employs TRBV28 and TRBJ1-5, with D possibly being TRBD1 (5 bases). The CDR3 length is 17 residues. V was cut by 6 bases and J by 0 bases, with 18 bases left in between. Germline V gene data show CDR1 as MDHEN and CDR2 as SYDVKM. CDR3 protein: CASRSSGGPYSNQPQHF. The CDR3 DNA sequence: TGTGCCAGCAGATCGTCGGGGGGACCTTATAGCAATCAGCCCCAGCATTTT.

The chain carries TRBV18 and TRBJ2-3, with TRBD2 identical over 13 bases. The CDR3 sequence is 17 residues long. The germline CDR1 and CDR2 sequences are KGHSH and LQKENI. V lost 3 bases to trimming and J lost 5 bases; unmatched junction nucleotides: 8. The DNA for the CDR3 is TGTGCCAGCTCACCCTCCTGGACTAGCGGGGGTAAAGATACGCAGTATTTT. As protein: CASSPSWTSGGKDTQYF.

In this sample, this clone turned up once. This rearrangement joins TRBV30 to TRBJ1-5, with D perhaps TRBD1 (5 bases). Trimming stripped 4 bases from V and 6 bases from J, with 13 bases between. The germline gives CDR1 GTSNPN, CDR2 SVGIG (reference sequence). The CDR3 contains 13 residues. In DNA, the CDR3 is TGTGCCTGGACAGAGCAGGGAGGTCAGCCCCAGCATTTT. Translating it yields CAWTEQGGQPQHF.

The chain carries TRBV7-9 and TRBJ2-3; 7 nucleotides match TRBD2. The germline gives CDR1 SEHNR, CDR2 FQNEAQ (reference sequence). V lost 3 bases and J lost 5; bases outside the gene matches: 2. The CDR3 spans 13 residues. This CDR3 is CASSFWGGDTQYF. The CDR3 DNA is TGTGCCAGCAGCTTTTGGGGGGGAGATACGCAGTATTTT.

The chain recombines TRBV29-1 with TRBJ1-4; the D gene is possibly TRBD1 (6 bases). Germline V gene data show CDR1 as SQVTM and CDR2 as ANQGSEA. The CDR3 runs to 12 residues. V was clipped by 3 bases and J by 8 bases, with 10 bases between them. CDR3 protein: CSVDQGTEKLFF. For the CDR3, the DNA is TGCAGCGTTGATCAGGGGACGGAAAAACTGTTTTTT.

V is TRBV6-5 and J is TRBJ1-4; a weak D match, TRBD1 (6 bases). The germline V gene encodes CDR1 MNHEY and CDR2 SVGAGI. The CDR3 has 13 residues. The V and J ends lost 2 bases and 11 bases respectively, with 12 bases between them. CDR3 in amino acids: CASSYEAQGKLFF. In DNA, the CDR3 is TGTGCCAGCAGTTACGAGGCCCAGGGGAAACTGTTTTTT.

This chain joins TRBV5-6 and TRBJ2-1; 13 bases map to TRBD2. V was pared by 0 bases and J by 1 base, with 7 bases of the junction left unmatched. This CDR3 has 19 residues. The V gene's germline CDR1 is SGHDT and CDR2 YYEEEE. The CDR3, as DNA: TGTGCCAGCAGCTTGGCCGGGACTAGCGGGGTAAGGTCCTACAATGAGCAGTTCTTC. This encodes CASSLAGTSGVRSYNEQFF.

The chain is built from TRBV6-5 and TRBJ1-5, with a weak D call TRBD1 (6 bases). V lost 0 bases and J lost 7, with 10 bases in between. CDR1 is MNHEY and CDR2 is SVGAGI in the germline V gene. The CDR3 has 14 amino acids. This chain's CDR3 is CASSYSRGRQPQHF. CDR3 coding DNA: TGTGCCAGCAGTTACTCCAGGGGTAGACAGCCCCAGCATTTT.

V is TRBV18 and J is TRBJ2-2; D might be TRBD1 (6 bases). Germline values: CDR1 KGHSH, CDR2 LQKENI. The CDR3 totals 16 residues. V gave up 3 bases and J gave up 1 base, with 12 bases separating them. The CDR3 protein is CASSPIPTGNTGELFF. CDR3 coding DNA: TGTGCCAGCTCACCGATACCGACAGGGAACACCGGGGAGCTGTTTTTT.

This clone was counted between two and nine times. CDR3 in DNA: TGTGCCAGCAGCTTACGAGGCTCCGGGGAGACCCAGTACTTC. Its translation is CASSLRGSGETQYF. This chain connects TRBV5-6 to TRBJ2-5; unclear D gene. CDR3 length equals 14 residues. CDR1 SGHDT and CDR2 YYEEEE come from the germline V gene. The ends were cut back, 2 bases at V and 5 bases at J, with 13 bases in the middle. Full variable domain (remainder filled in from reference TRBV5-6 and TRBJ2-5): DAGVTQSPTHLIKTRGQQVTLRCSPKSGHDTVSWYQQALGQGPQFIFQYYEEEERQRGNFPDRFSGHQFPNYSSELNVNALLLGDSALYLCASSLRGSGETQYFGPGTRLLVL.

The V call is TRBV20-1, the J call TRBJ2-5, with 9 positions matching TRBD2. Germline CDR1 and CDR2: DFQATT and SNEGSKA (reference sequence). The V gene end was trimmed by 6 bases and the J gene end by 13 bases; junction bases not matched to a gene: 9. The CDR3 sequence is 11 residues long. The CDR3 nucleotides read TGCAGTGCCCGCGGGAGGGCCCAAAGGTACTTC. It translates to CSARGRAQRYF.